A selection of T cell receptor beta chains follows, all from one sample in a study of T-cell memory formation after mild COVID-19. One entry per CDR3 protein results from TCRdb running MiXCR on the 5' RACE reads. The profile shows 550,000 to 600,000 distinct CDR3 sequences, 15% to 20% of them singletons. The sequenced sample consisted of PBMCs or a T cell subset sorted from them (not recorded which). The receptors originated from an adult woman who had mild COVID-19 (a few samples of this study predate the infection). Cell type and time point are not known. Each CDR3 is given with its conserved first and last residue. D genes are given only for firm matches. Clone size is given for some rows only: seen once, a few or many times, or a class if the clone is expanded.

clone_size,d_call,v_call,cdr3_aa
few,-,TRBV18,CASSVHREGYGYTF
few,-,TRBV19,CASSIQTSTDTQYF
few,TRBD2,TRBV4-3,CASSLRGLAGNTGELFF
few,TRBD1,TRBV3-1,CASSPYRGTNYGYTF
few,-,TRBV7-9,CASSLGRAATNEKLFF
few,-,TRBV6-2/TRBV6-3,CASSYQGQGRANVLTF
few,TRBD1,TRBV9,CASSVSQGGTEAFF
-,-,TRBV27,CASSLSSDSTTQYF
-,-,TRBV12-3/TRBV12-4,CASSLGGGGLDYEQYF
few,-,TRBV21-1,CASSKEAPRRDTQYF
-,TRBD1,TRBV4-1,CASSQMGQGEDTIYF
-,TRBD2,TRBV12-3/TRBV12-4,CASSQLAGFSTDTQYF
few,-,TRBV20-1,CSAVEIPTSGVHQPQHF
few,-,TRBV27,CASSLFPTSPGIDTQYF
few,-,TRBV7-2,CASSLPRTNTEAFF
-,TRBD2,TRBV7-3,CARGGSTHKEQYF
-,TRBD2,TRBV6-1,CDTSAGGGETQYF
few,-,TRBV5-1,CASSLENTKYEQYF
-,-,TRBV24-1,CATSQGLYNEQFF
-,TRBD1,TRBV12-3/TRBV12-4,CASSFWLIGTGTGDTEAFF
few,TRBD2,TRBV9,CASSPRTSGDDEQYF
-,TRBD2,TRBV6-2/TRBV6-3,CASSGLAPSSYNEQFF
-,-,TRBV5-1,CASSFRVGAATDTQYF
many,-,TRBV2,CASSFLPTDTQYF
few,-,TRBV5-1,CASSLAAAGSPRVNGYF
few,-,TRBV5-1,CASSSGTGQMNTEAFF
-,-,TRBV7-6,CASSFGTVGTDTQYF
many,TRBD2,TRBV7-8,CASSSPSWSGSRPPGELFF